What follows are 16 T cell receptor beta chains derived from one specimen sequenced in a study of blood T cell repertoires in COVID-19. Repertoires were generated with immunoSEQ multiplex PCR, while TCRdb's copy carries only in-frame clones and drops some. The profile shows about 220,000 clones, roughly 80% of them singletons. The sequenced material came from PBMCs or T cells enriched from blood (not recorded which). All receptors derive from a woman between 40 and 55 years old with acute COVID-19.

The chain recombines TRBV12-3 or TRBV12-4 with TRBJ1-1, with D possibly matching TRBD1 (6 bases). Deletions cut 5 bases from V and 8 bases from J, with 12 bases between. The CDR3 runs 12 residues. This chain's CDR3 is CASSPVDREAFF. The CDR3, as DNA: TGTGCCAGCAGTCCCGTGGACAGAGAAGCTTTCTTT.

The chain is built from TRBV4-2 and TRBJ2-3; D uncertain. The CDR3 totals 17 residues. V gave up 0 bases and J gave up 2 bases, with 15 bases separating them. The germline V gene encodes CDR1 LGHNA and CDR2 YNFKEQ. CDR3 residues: CASSQDVAYSHTDTQYF. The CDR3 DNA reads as TGTGCCAGCAGCCAAGATGTAGCATATAGTCACACAGATACGCAGTATTTT.

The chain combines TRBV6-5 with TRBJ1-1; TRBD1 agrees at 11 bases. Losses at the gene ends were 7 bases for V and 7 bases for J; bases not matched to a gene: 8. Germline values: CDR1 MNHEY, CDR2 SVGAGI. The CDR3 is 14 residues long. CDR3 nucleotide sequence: TGTGCCAGCACCCGGACAGGGGGCACCTTTGAAGCTTTCTTT. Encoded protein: CASTRTGGTFEAFF.

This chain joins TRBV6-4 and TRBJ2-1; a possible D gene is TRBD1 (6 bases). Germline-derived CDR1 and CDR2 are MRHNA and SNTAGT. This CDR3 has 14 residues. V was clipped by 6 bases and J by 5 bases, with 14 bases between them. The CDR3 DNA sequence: TGTGCCAGCAGGAACAGGGTTAGCCACAATGAGCAGTTCTTC. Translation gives CASRNRVSHNEQFF.

Here the CDR3 reads CASSLGQPASGNTIYF. The CDR3 DNA sequence: TGTGCCAGCAGCTTGGGACAGCCTGCCTCTGGAAACACCATATATTTT. The chain combines TRBV7-9 with TRBJ1-3; 7 bases are a match to TRBD1. Trimming at V came to 3 bases and at J to 0 bases, leaving 5 bases not matched to a gene. The CDR3 spans 16 residues. Looked up from germline, CDR1 is SEHNR and CDR2 is FQNEAQ (reference sequence).

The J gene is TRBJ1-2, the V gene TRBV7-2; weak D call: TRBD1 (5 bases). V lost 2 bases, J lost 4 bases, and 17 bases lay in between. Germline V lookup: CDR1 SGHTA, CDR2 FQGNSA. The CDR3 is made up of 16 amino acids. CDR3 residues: CASSLPLRDSLYGYTF. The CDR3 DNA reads TGTGCCAGCAGCTTACCCCTCCGAGACAGCCTCTATGGCTACACCTTC.

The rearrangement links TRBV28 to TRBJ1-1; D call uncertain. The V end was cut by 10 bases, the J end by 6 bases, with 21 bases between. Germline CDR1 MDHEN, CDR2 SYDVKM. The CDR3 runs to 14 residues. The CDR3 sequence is CATTRGSIGAEAFF. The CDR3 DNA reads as TGTGCCACCACACGGGGTTCAATTGGAGCTGAAGCTTTCTTT.

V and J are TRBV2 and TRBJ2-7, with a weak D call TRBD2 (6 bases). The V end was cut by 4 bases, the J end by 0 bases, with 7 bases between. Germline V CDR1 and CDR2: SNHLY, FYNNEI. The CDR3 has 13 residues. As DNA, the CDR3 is TGTGCCAGCAGTGGGGACTCCTCCTACGAGCAGTACTTC. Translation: CASSGDSSYEQYF. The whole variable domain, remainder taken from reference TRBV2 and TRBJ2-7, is EPEVTQTPSHQVTQMGQEVILRCVPISNHLYFYWYRQILGQKVEFLVSFYNNEISEKSEIFDDQFSVERPDGSNFTLKIRSTKLEDSAMYFCASSGDSSYEQYFGPGTRLTVT.

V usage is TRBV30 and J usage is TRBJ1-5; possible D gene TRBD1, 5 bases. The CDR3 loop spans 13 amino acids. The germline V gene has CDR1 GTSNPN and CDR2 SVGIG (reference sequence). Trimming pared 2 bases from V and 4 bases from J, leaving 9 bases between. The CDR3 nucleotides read TGTGCCTGGAGTCCGACAGTTAATCAGCCCCAGCATTTT. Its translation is CAWSPTVNQPQHF.

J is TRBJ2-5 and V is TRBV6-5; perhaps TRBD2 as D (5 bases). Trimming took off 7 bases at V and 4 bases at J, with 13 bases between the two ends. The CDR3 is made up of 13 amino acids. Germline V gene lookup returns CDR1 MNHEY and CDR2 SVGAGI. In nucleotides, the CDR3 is TGTGCCAGCAAGAAACTAGTCGGAGAGACCCAGTACTTC. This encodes CASKKLVGETQYF.

The CDR3 is CASSQQGSAGQYF. CDR3 DNA sequence: TGCGCCAGCAGCCAACAGGGTTCCGCGGGGCAGTACTTC. The chain couples TRBV5-1 to TRBJ2-7; D possibly corresponds to TRBD1 (6 bases). Germline CDR1 SGHRS, CDR2 YFSETQ. The CDR3 sequence is 13 residues long. Between the trimmed V and J ends, which lost 4 bases and 9 bases, there was a span of 17 bases.

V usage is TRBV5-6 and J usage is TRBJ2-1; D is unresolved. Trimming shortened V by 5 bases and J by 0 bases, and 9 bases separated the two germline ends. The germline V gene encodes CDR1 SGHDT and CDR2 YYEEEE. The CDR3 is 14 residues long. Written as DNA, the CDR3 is TGTGCCAGCAGTCTTCGTAGCTCCTACAATGAGCAGTTCTTC. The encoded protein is CASSLRSSYNEQFF.

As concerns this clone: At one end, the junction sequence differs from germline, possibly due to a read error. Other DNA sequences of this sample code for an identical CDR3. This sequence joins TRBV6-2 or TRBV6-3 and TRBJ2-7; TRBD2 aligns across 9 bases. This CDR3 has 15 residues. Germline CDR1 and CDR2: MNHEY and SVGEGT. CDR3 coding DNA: TGTGCCAGCAGTTACTCAGCGGGGGGATTCTACGAGCAATACTTC. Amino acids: CASSYSAGGFYEQYF.

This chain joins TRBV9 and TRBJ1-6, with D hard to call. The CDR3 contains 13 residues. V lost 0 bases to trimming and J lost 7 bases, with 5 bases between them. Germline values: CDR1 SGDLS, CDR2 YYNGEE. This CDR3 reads CASSVASNSPLHF. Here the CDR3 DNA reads TGTGCCAGCAGCGTAGCTAGCAATTCACCCCTCCACTTT.

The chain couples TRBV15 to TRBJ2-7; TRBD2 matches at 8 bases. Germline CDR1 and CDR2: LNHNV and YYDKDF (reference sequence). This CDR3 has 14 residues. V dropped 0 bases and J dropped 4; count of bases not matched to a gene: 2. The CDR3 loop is CATSRDSGKYEQYF. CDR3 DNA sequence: TGTGCCACCAGCAGAGATAGCGGGAAGTACGAGCAGTACTTC.

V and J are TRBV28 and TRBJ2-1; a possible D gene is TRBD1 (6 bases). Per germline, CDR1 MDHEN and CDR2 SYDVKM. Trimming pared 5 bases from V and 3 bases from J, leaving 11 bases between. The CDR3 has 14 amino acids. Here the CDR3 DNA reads TGTGCCAGCAGTCCCCTGACAGGCTACAATGAGCAGTTCTTC. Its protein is CASSPLTGYNEQFF.